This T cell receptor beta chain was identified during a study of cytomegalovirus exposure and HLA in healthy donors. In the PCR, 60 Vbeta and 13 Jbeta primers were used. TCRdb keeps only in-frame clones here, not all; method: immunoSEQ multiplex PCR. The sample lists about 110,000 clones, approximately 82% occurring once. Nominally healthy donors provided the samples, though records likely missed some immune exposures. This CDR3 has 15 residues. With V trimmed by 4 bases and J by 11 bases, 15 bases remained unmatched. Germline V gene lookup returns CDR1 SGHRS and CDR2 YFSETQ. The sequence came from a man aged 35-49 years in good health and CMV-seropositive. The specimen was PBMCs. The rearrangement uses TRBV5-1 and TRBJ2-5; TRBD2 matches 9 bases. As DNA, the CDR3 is TGCGCCAGCAGCCAAGAGACTAGCGGATTGGGAGAGCAGTACTTC. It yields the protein CASSQETSGLGEQYF.